The rows below give T cell receptor beta chains drawn from one sample of a study of T cell responses to AZD1222 COVID-19 vaccine. Data came from immunoSEQ multiplex PCR; TCRdb stores just in-frame clones and leaves some out. The sample shows around 45,000 clones, around 90% of them seen only once. The sample here was peripheral blood, taken 28 days after the second AZD1222 dose. All receptors derive from an adult who received the AZD1222 COVID-19 vaccine. The CDR3 runs from the conserved cysteine through the conserved F or W. A D gene is named only where the DNA matches it firmly. The size of a clone is reported for some rows only, either as once, few or many, or as a class for expanded clones.

- TRBJ1-2 - TRBV10-3 CAITGATGNYGYTF TGTGCCATCACTGGGGCCACAGGGAACTATGGCTACACCTTC
- TRBJ2-1 TRBD2 TRBV7-2 CASSPGTSGGAYLYEQFF TGTGCCAGCAGCCCCGGGACTAGCGGGGGGGCCTATCTCTATGAGCAGTTCTTC
- TRBJ2-1 TRBD1 TRBV18 CASSPGQGEYNEQFF TGTGCCAGCTCACCAGGACAGGGGGAGTACAATGAGCAGTTCTTC
- TRBJ1-1 - TRBV9 CASSVVTNTEAFF TGTGCCAGCAGCGTAGTCACGAACACTGAAGCTTTCTTT
- TRBJ1-5 - TRBV2 CASSEGAGNQPQHF TGTGCCAGCAGTGAAGGGGCGGGCAATCAGCCCCAGCATTTT
once TRBJ1-5 - TRBV19 CASSIGEQPQHF TGTGCCAGTAGTATAGGCGAACAGCCCCAGCATTTT
- TRBJ1-1 - TRBV3-1/TRBV3-2 CASSQARNTEAFF TGTGCCAGCAGCCAAGCGAGGAACACTGAAGCTTTCTTT
- TRBJ2-7 - TRBV9 CASSVRGWDEQYF TGTGCCAGCAGCGTAAGGGGTTGGGACGAGCAGTACTTC
- TRBJ1-1 TRBD1 TRBV18 CASSRQGNTEAFF TGTGCCAGCTCCCGACAGGGGAACACTGAAGCTTTCTTT
- TRBJ2-5 TRBD2 TRBV5-1 CASSQRGGETQYF TGCGCCAGCAGCCAGCGGGGGGGAGAGACCCAGTACTTC